The 30 T cell receptor beta chains below come from one sample, sequenced in a study of blood T cell repertoires in COVID-19. TCRdb's table, derived via immunoSEQ multiplex PCR, lists solely in-frame clones and lacks some. The sample has around 59,000 clones, roughly four fifths seen once; the top ten hold around a tenth. Sequences were obtained from peripheral blood. Source of these receptors: a human donor in a cohort sampled during active COVID-19.

The gene calls are TRBV28 and TRBJ2-7; 10 bases fit TRBD2. The CDR3 has 15 amino acids. The germline V gene encodes CDR1 MDHEN and CDR2 SYDVKM. The V segment lost 6 bases and the J segment 4 bases; nucleotides outside the gene matches: 9. CDR3 in DNA: TGTGCCAGCAGGGGAGCGGGGGGGTCCGGGTACGAGCAGTACTTC. Its protein is CASRGAGGSGYEQYF.

This clone was recorded once. The V gene is TRBV4-3, the J gene TRBJ1-4, with TRBD1 matching over 9 bases. This CDR3 contains 16 residues. Trimming took 0 bases from V and 7 from J; bases not matched to a gene: 6. Germline V gene lookup returns CDR1 LGHNA and CDR2 YSLEER. The CDR3 protein is CASSQDPGTGFEKLFF. For the CDR3, the DNA is TGCGCCAGCAGCCAAGATCCCGGGACAGGGTTTGAAAAACTGTTTTTT.

CDR3 DNA: TGTGCCAGCAGTGGGGGAGTAGGAAACACCATATATTTT. Amino acids: CASSGGVGNTIYF. The rearrangement links TRBV2 to TRBJ1-3; D gene uncertain. Germline values: CDR1 SNHLY, CDR2 FYNNEI. CDR3 length equals 13 residues. The V and J ends lost 4 bases and 4 bases respectively, with 8 bases between them. Complete variable domain (other parts from reference TRBV2 and TRBJ1-3): EPEVTQTPSHQVTQMGQEVILRCVPISNHLYFYWYRQILGQKVEFLVSFYNNEISEKSEIFDDQFSVERPDGSNFTLKIRSTKLEDSAMYFCASSGGVGNTIYFGEGSWLTVV.

This clone was counted ten times or more. The rearrangement joins TRBV19 to TRBJ2-7; the match to TRBD2 covers 7 bases. CDR1 and CDR2 (germline): LNHDA, SQIVND (reference sequence). J lost 5 bases, V lost 5 bases, and 15 bases had no gene match. The CDR3 covers 16 residues. CDR3 bases: TGTGCCAGTAGTCCAGGATCTAGCGGACTCCAGCACGAGCAGTACTTC. Its protein product is CASSPGSSGLQHEQYF.

The chain couples TRBV7-9 to TRBJ2-3, with 10 positions matching TRBD2. This CDR3 spans 18 amino acids. CDR1 and CDR2 (germline): SEHNR, FQNEAQ (reference sequence). V gave up 4 bases and J gave up 6 bases; unmatched junction bases: 16. The CDR3: CASSSQTITSGKGDTQYF. CDR3 sequence (DNA): TGTGCCAGCAGCTCACAAACGATTACTAGCGGGAAAGGGGATACGCAGTATTTT. Complete variable domain (other parts from reference TRBV7-9 and TRBJ2-3): DTGVSQNPRHKITKRGQNVTFRCDPISEHNRLYWYRQTLGQGPEFLTYFQNEAQLEKSRLLSDRFSAERPKGSFSTLEIQRTEQGDSAMYLCASSSQTITSGKGDTQYFGPGTRLTVL.

The chain has TRBV20-1 and TRBJ2-2; 7 bases line up with TRBD2. The CDR3 sequence is 16 residues long. V shed 3 bases and J 2 bases; nucleotides not matched to a gene: 9. CDR1 and CDR2 (germline): DFQATT, SNEGSKA (reference sequence). CDR3 DNA: TGCAGTGCTAGTAACCCCGGACTAGGAAACACCGGGGAGCTGTTTTTT. Translation gives CSASNPGLGNTGELFF.

This CDR3 is CASSPTGQGMYADTQYF. The CDR3 nucleotides are TGCGCCAGCAGCCCGACGGGACAGGGGATGTATGCAGATACGCAGTATTTT. The J gene is TRBJ2-3, the V gene TRBV5-1; the match to TRBD1 covers 10 bases. The CDR3 length is 17 residues. V was pared by 4 bases and J by 4 bases, with 12 bases of the junction left unmatched. CDR1 and CDR2 (germline): SGHRS, YFSETQ.

V gene TRBV3-1 (or the pseudogene TRBV3-2) combines with J gene TRBJ2-4; 7 bases agree with TRBD1. V was clipped by 6 bases and J by 7 bases; unmatched bases: 12. CDR3 length equals 15 residues. The V gene's germline CDR1 is LGHDT and CDR2 YNNKEL (reference sequence). The CDR3 loop is CASSYHRGQGNIQYF. In nucleotides, the CDR3 is TGTGCCAGCAGTTACCACAGGGGCCAGGGGAACATTCAGTACTTC.

The chain joins TRBV30 to TRBJ2-1; 8 positions agree with TRBD2. Germline CDR1 GTSNPN, CDR2 SVGIG (reference sequence). This CDR3 is built from 14 residues. The trim removed 3 bases at V and 9 bases at J, leaving 10 bases unmatched. The CDR3 sequence: CAWRGTSWVGEQFF. DNA of the CDR3: TGTGCCTGGAGGGGGACTAGTTGGGTTGGTGAGCAGTTCTTC.

The CDR3 DNA is TGCGCCAGCAGGCTAACGGGGGACCGGACGGAGACCCAGTACTTC. This translates into CASRLTGDRTETQYF. The V and J genes are TRBV5-1 and TRBJ2-5, with D possibly matching TRBD2 (6 bases). Germline loops: CDR1 SGHRS, CDR2 YFSETQ. The germline V and J ends were trimmed by 5 bases and 5 bases, with 19 bases remaining between them. The CDR3 loop spans 15 amino acids.

This chain joins TRBV29-1 and TRBJ1-2, with D possibly being TRBD1 (6 bases). The CDR3 loop spans 13 amino acids. V shed 7 bases and J shed 4 bases, with 16 bases lying between them. Looked up from germline, CDR1 is SQVTM and CDR2 is ANQGSEA. The CDR3 DNA is TGCAGCGACCCCAGGGGTAAGGGCTATGGCTACACCTTC. This encodes CSDPRGKGYGYTF.

In its sample, this clone was seen once. The rearrangement joins TRBV18 to TRBJ1-2; a possible D gene is TRBD1 (6 bases). The CDR3 spans 16 residues. With 3 bases removed from V and 4 bases from J, the gap between germline ends came to 18 bases. Germline CDR1 and CDR2: KGHSH and LQKENI. The CDR3 DNA reads as TGTGCCAGCTCACCTGCGAAGACAGGAGGTAGCTATGGCTACACCTTC. Protein: CASSPAKTGGSYGYTF.

On this clone: A read error may produce the germline difference seen at one junction end. The chain recombines TRBV7-2 with TRBJ1-3; 7 nucleotides line up with TRBD1. The V gene's germline CDR1 is SGHTA and CDR2 FQGNSA. The CDR3 has 12 residues. Here the CDR3 DNA reads TGCCGGACAGGCCACTCTGGAAACACCATATATTTT. It specifies CRTGHSGNTIYF.

This rearrangement joins TRBV7-2 to TRBJ1-2; no reliable D call. The V gene's germline CDR1 is SGHTA and CDR2 FQGNSA. Between the trimmed V and J ends, which lost 0 bases and 4 bases, there was a span of 12 bases. CDR3 size: 15 residues. Written as DNA, the CDR3 is TGTGCCAGCAGCTTAGCAGGTCTTGGGAGCTATGGCTACACCTTC. Protein: CASSLAGLGSYGYTF.

In this sample, this clone turned up once. V and J are TRBV28 and TRBJ1-1; 8 bases fit TRBD1. With 5 bases clipped from V and 7 bases from J, the junction kept 9 bases outside the gene matches. Germline V gene data show CDR1 as MDHEN and CDR2 as SYDVKM. The CDR3 contains 14 residues. CDR3 amino acids: CASSLYRGGGEAFF. The CDR3 nucleotides are TGTGCCAGCAGTCTCTACAGGGGGGGAGGTGAAGCTTTCTTT.

This sequence joins TRBV3-1 (or the pseudogene TRBV3-2) and TRBJ2-4; the match to TRBD2 covers 8 bases. CDR3 size: 18 residues. Losses at the gene ends were 3 bases for V and 0 bases for J; bases not matched to a gene: 10. Germline V gene data show CDR1 as LGHDT and CDR2 as YNNKEL (reference sequence). CDR3 sequence: CASSHLEGLAGAKNIQYF. The CDR3 nucleotides read TGTGCCAGCAGCCACCTCGAGGGGCTAGCGGGAGCCAAAAACATTCAGTACTTC.

This clone appeared a single time. This rearrangement joins TRBV7-2 to TRBJ2-1; 14 nucleotides match TRBD2. J lost 6 bases, V lost 6 bases, and 7 bases had no gene match. CDR1 is SGHTA, CDR2 FQGNSA, per germline. The CDR3 totals 16 residues. The CDR3 DNA reads TGTGCCAGCAGAGCCGGGACTAGCGGGAGCCCCAATGAGCAGTTCTTC. It specifies CASRAGTSGSPNEQFF.

This clone came up once. The chain combines TRBV18 with TRBJ2-2; 7 positions match TRBD1. V was clipped by 2 bases and J by 7 bases; unmatched bases: 13. The CDR3 totals 17 residues. Looked up from germline, CDR1 is KGHSH and CDR2 is LQKENI. The CDR3 DNA is TGTGCCAGCTCACCAAGTTCGCCAGGGGGAACGGGCGGGGAGCTGTTTTTT. Translating it yields CASSPSSPGGTGGELFF.

The chain couples TRBV5-6 to TRBJ2-4; TRBD2 agrees at 15 bases. The CDR3 has 16 amino acids. J lost 5 bases, V lost 5 bases, and 5 bases had no gene match. Germline V CDR1 and CDR2: SGHDT, YYEEEE. CDR3 protein: CASREGLAGGQNIQYF. DNA of the CDR3: TGTGCCAGCAGGGAAGGACTAGCGGGAGGGCAAAACATTCAGTACTTC.

Only a few counts were recorded for this clone. The genes are TRBV18 and TRBJ2-7; D is possibly TRBD2 (5 bases). The CDR3 contains 14 residues. CDR1 KGHSH and CDR2 LQKENI come from the germline V gene. V was clipped by 5 bases and J by 0 bases, with 11 bases between them. Written as DNA, the CDR3 is TGTGCCAGCTCAGAACGGGATAGCTCCTACGAGCAGTACTTC. Its translation is CASSERDSSYEQYF.

In this sample, this clone turned up a few times. The chain recombines TRBV5-1 with TRBJ1-2; 9 nucleotides line up with TRBD1. The germline gives CDR1 SGHRS, CDR2 YFSETQ. After removal of 4 bases from V and 7 bases from J, the junction contained 5 bases not matched to a gene. The CDR3 sequence is 13 residues long. CDR3 amino acids: CASSPGQGVGYTF. The CDR3, as DNA: TGCGCCAGCAGCCCGGGACAGGGAGTTGGCTACACCTTC.

The chain links TRBV19 to TRBJ2-1; TRBD1 is a possible D gene (7 bases). Germline-derived CDR1 and CDR2 are LNHDA and SQIVND (reference sequence). Trimming pared 7 bases from V and 5 bases from J, leaving 18 bases between. There are 15 residues in the CDR3. The CDR3 here is CASTHGGTANNEQFF. The CDR3 DNA follows: TGTGCCAGTACCCATGGAGGGACAGCCAACAATGAGCAGTTCTTC.

V and J are TRBV7-3 and TRBJ1-2; D gene uncertain. This CDR3 is 15 amino acids long. The V end was cut by 0 bases, the J end by 1 base, with 9 bases between. Germline CDR1 reads SGHTA; CDR2 reads FQGTGA. Here the CDR3 reads CASSLTRGFNYGYTF. The DNA for the CDR3 is TGTGCCAGCAGCTTAACACGGGGATTTAACTATGGCTACACCTTC.

V gene TRBV7-9 combines with J gene TRBJ1-4; D may be TRBD1 (6 bases). Germline V gives CDR1 SEHNR, CDR2 FQNEAQ (reference sequence). The V end lost 4 bases, the J end lost 14 bases, and 20 bases lay between the germline ends. There are 14 residues in the CDR3. CDR3 sequence (DNA): TGTGCCAGCAGCTCGCAGGGTGTCAGGGGATTCCTGTTTTTT. Residues: CASSSQGVRGFLFF. The full variable domain, rest sourced from reference TRBV7-9 and TRBJ1-4, is DTGVSQNPRHKITKRGQNVTFRCDPISEHNRLYWYRQTLGQGPEFLTYFQNEAQLEKSRLLSDRFSAERPKGSFSTLEIQRTEQGDSAMYLCASSSQGVRGFLFFGSGTQLSVL.

The V gene is TRBV6-2 or TRBV6-3, the J gene TRBJ2-5; TRBD2 agrees at 8 bases. V gave up 0 bases and J gave up 0 bases; unmatched junction bases: 9. The CDR3 runs to 18 residues. Germline loops: CDR1 MNHEY, CDR2 SVGEGT. CDR3 sequence: CASSYSLAGQRHQETQYF. CDR3 in DNA: TGTGCCAGCAGTTACTCTCTAGCGGGCCAGCGCCACCAAGAGACCCAGTACTTC.

V gene TRBV11-3 combines with J gene TRBJ2-2, with D possibly being TRBD1 (5 bases). Germline CDR1 is SGHNT and CDR2 is YENEEA. Trimming took off 3 bases at V and 5 bases at J, with 10 bases between the two ends. The CDR3 runs 14 residues. The CDR3 sequence: CASSFAGWTGELFF. In nucleotides, the CDR3 is TGTGCCAGCAGCTTCGCAGGGTGGACCGGGGAGCTGTTTTTT.

This clone was observed a handful of times. The rearrangement uses TRBV5-1 and TRBJ2-7; possibly TRBD2 for D (6 bases). V lost 0 bases and J 3 bases, leaving 13 bases between the germline ends. The CDR3 runs 15 residues. CDR1 is SGHRS, CDR2 YFSETQ, per germline. The CDR3 sequence is CASSLAELAIYEQYF. The CDR3 DNA reads TGCGCCAGCAGCTTGGCTGAACTAGCTATCTACGAGCAGTACTTC.

The CDR3: CSASVEPAGQYNEQFF. CDR3 in DNA: TGCAGTGCTAGTGTAGAACCCGCCGGACAGTACAATGAGCAGTTCTTC. The chain employs TRBV20-1 and TRBJ2-1, with D perhaps matching TRBD1 (6 bases). Per germline, CDR1 DFQATT and CDR2 SNEGSKA (reference sequence). The CDR3 consists of 16 residues. V was pared by 3 bases and J by 4 bases, with 19 bases between.

The chain has TRBV19 and TRBJ1-1; possibly TRBD1 for D (5 bases). Trimming removed 3 bases from V and 4 bases from J, with 9 bases in between. This CDR3 spans 13 amino acids. From germline, CDR1 is LNHDA and CDR2 SQIVND (reference sequence). The CDR3 region is CASSMPGLTEAFF. CDR3 nucleotides: TGTGCCAGTAGTATGCCAGGGCTCACTGAAGCTTTCTTT.

This clone was counted once. The J gene is TRBJ2-7, the V gene TRBV6-5, with 7 bases matching TRBD1. The CDR3 is 14 amino acids. V shed 4 bases and J 1 base; nucleotides not matched to a gene: 4. Germline V gene sequence: CDR1 MNHEY, CDR2 SVGAGI. The CDR3 DNA sequence: TGTGCCAGCAGTTCCGGGACAGCTTCCTACGAGCAGTACTTC. Encoded protein: CASSSGTASYEQYF.